The clone carrying this T cell receptor beta chain was observed a handful of times. Germline CDR1 is KGHDR and CDR2 is SFDVKD. The V gene lost 1 base and the J gene lost 8 bases, with 13 bases spanning the gap. This CDR3 spans 14 amino acids. After constant-region reverse-primer amplification, full-length variable regions underwent semi-nested PCR with Nested Universal Primer A. TCRdb recomputed calls from the 5' RACE reads with MiXCR, one row per CDR3 protein. The table has 50,000 to 65,000 distinct CDR3 sequences, 28% seen once; the top ten hold about 3%. This sequence was found in a female donor with breast cancer. Sequencing used tumor-infiltrating memory CD4+ T cells sorted from the breast tumor. Subset meaning: memory CD4+ T cells, CD4+CD45RO+CD25-. The J gene is TRBJ1-2, the V gene TRBV24-1; D unresolved. The CDR3 nucleotides read TGTGCCACCAGTGATTTCGGCGGATTCGGAGGCTACACCTTC. Protein sequence: CATSDFGGFGGYTF.